The entry that follows covers one T cell receptor (beta chain) sequence. Antigen: not known. This sample was taken from a study of a mutant IDH1 vaccine in newly diagnosed glioma. About the study: Vaccination started 4-6 weeks after radiotherapy alone, or with temozolomide cycles. Pretreatment consisted of radiotherapy, temozolomide, or both, with most receiving both.

Points from the study as a whole: There seemed to be no relation between pseudoprogression and changes in top peripheral T cell clonotypes.

The germline V gene has CDR1 LGHNA and CDR2 YSLEER. Between the trimmed V and J ends, which lost 0 bases and 8 bases, there was a span of 10 bases. The CDR3 length is 13 residues. As for time point: week 35, safety follow-up. The content of each vaccine dose was 300 ug of mutant IDH1 20-mer peptide, and topical imiquimod accompanied it. New WHO grade 3 or 4 astrocytomas that were IDH1-mutant and ATRX-lost had been found in donors. Profiling relied on immunoSEQ multiplex PCR, and the TCRdb table lists in-frame clones only, not all of them. In the table there are tens of thousands of clones, 76% of which are singletons.

V is TRBV4-3 and J is TRBJ1-1; D gene ambiguous. The sequence came from a man aged 40-55 years with glioma. The sequencing here drew on PBMCs, taken from a glioma patient whose treatment included an IDH1 peptide vaccine. CDR3 amino acids: CASSQEADREAFF. In DNA, the CDR3 is TGCGCCAGCAGCCAAGAGGCAGACCGGGAAGCTTTCTTT.